Below are 32 T cell receptor beta chains sequenced from a single sample in a study of radiation and T cells in renal cell carcinoma. Time point denoted: blood 2 weeks post-SBRT. The treatment here: 15 Gy SBRT to primary tumor, nephrectomy 4 weeks later. Profiling relied on immunoSEQ multiplex PCR, and the TCRdb table lists in-frame clones only, not all of them. The sample lists around 80,000 clones; around 76% were seen once. The specimen was blood, collected from a patient whose treatment included radiotherapy and nephrectomy. Source of these receptors: a man aged 55 to 70 with renal cell carcinoma.

The chain employs TRBV6-1 and TRBJ2-6; D is undetermined. V was pared by 7 bases and J by 2 bases, with 9 bases between. This CDR3 spans 14 amino acids. The germline gives CDR1 MNHNS, CDR2 SASEGT. The CDR3 bases are TGTGCCAGCAAGGTTCAAACTGGGGCCAACGTCCTGACTTTC. This gives the protein CASKVQTGANVLTF.

This clone was picked up a small number of times. It is unclear where the CDR3 begins or ends on the DNA, so no DNA is shown, and the CDR3 is as TCRdb lists it. The rearrangement links TRBV21-1 to TRBJ2-2; the table's TRBD2 call for D was not verified on the DNA. TRBV21-1 is a pseudogene. The CDR3 extends over 18 residues, inclusive of both ends. The chain's CDR3 is CASSRRWGGGSATGELFF.

The count of this clone is one. The chain's CDR3 is CASIYRSGRGYEQYF. In DNA form, the CDR3 reads TGTGCCAGCATCTACCGGTCAGGGAGGGGTTACGAGCAGTACTTC. The chain uses TRBV6-5 and TRBJ2-7, with 7 bases that match TRBD2. This CDR3 has 15 residues. Trimming at V came to 7 bases and at J to 4 bases, leaving 13 bases not matched to a gene. The germline V gene has CDR1 MNHEY and CDR2 SVGAGI.

The chain has TRBV27 and TRBJ2-2, with D hard to call. V lost 8 bases, J lost 2 bases, and 9 bases lay in between. The CDR3 consists of 13 residues. CDR1 is MNHEY and CDR2 is SMNVEV in the germline V gene (reference sequence). As DNA, the CDR3 is TGTGCCAGCGGGGTTCTTAACACCGGGGAGCTGTTTTTT. This gives the protein CASGVLNTGELFF.

This sequence joins TRBV2 and TRBJ2-7; D is uncertain. Per germline, CDR1 SNHLY and CDR2 FYNNEI. V was shortened by 2 bases and J by 2 bases, with 13 bases between the two germline ends. This CDR3 has 15 residues. The CDR3 reads CASSELGRKAYEQYF. The CDR3, as DNA: TGTGCCAGCAGTGAATTGGGCAGGAAAGCCTACGAGCAGTACTTC.

The gene calls are TRBV5-1 and TRBJ1-6; 9 nucleotides match TRBD1. This CDR3 has 17 amino acids. Per germline, CDR1 SGHRS and CDR2 YFSETQ. V was pared by 4 bases and J by 1 base, with 6 bases of the junction left unmatched. Here the CDR3 reads CASSPKQGASYNSPLHF. The CDR3 nucleotides are TGCGCCAGCAGCCCGAAACAGGGGGCATCCTATAATTCACCCCTCCACTTT.

This clone showed up just a few times. The chain couples TRBV7-8 to TRBJ1-4; TRBD1 is a possible D gene (5 bases). The CDR3 runs 16 residues. The germline V gene encodes CDR1 SGHVS and CDR2 FQNEAQ. Trimming pared 2 bases from V and 8 bases from J, leaving 18 bases between. As DNA, the CDR3 is TGTGCCAGCAGCTTAAACTCCCGGGACTCACGGGAAAAACTGTTTTTT. It encodes CASSLNSRDSREKLFF.

In its sample, this clone was seen a few times. The chain employs TRBV10-2 and TRBJ1-5; 10 positions agree with TRBD1. In germline, CDR1 is WSHSY, CDR2 SAAADI. Trimming took 5 bases from V and 7 from J; bases not matched to a gene: 11. The CDR3 covers 16 residues. The CDR3 protein is CASSSRQGAGGQPQHF. Written as DNA, the CDR3 is TGCGCCAGCAGTTCTCGACAGGGGGCTGGGGGCCAGCCCCAGCATTTT.

The rearrangement joins TRBV7-9 to TRBJ2-7; D gene ambiguous. The length of the CDR3 is 12 residues. Trimming removed 5 bases from V and 4 bases from J, with 9 bases in between. The V gene's germline CDR1 is SEHNR and CDR2 FQNEAQ (reference sequence). The CDR3 nucleotides are TGTGCCAGCAGCATTGGAAGATACGAGCAGTACTTC. It translates to CASSIGRYEQYF.

CDR3 sequence (DNA): TGTGCCAGCAGCCCAGGGGTGGAGGGCTACACCTTC. This gives the protein CASSPGVEGYTF. V and J are TRBV7-9 and TRBJ1-2; D possibly corresponds to TRBD1 (6 bases). CDR1 and CDR2 (germline): SEHNR, FQNEAQ (reference sequence). V was pared by 5 bases and J by 8 bases, with 12 bases between. The CDR3 contains 12 residues.

The chain employs TRBV19 and TRBJ1-2; D is unresolved. This CDR3 is built from 14 residues. Germline assignment: CDR1 LNHDA and CDR2 SQIVND (reference sequence). Trimming took off 5 bases at V and 2 bases at J, with 12 bases between the two ends. CDR3: CASSATGNNYGYTF. The CDR3 bases are TGTGCCAGTAGTGCAACGGGCAACAACTATGGCTACACCTTC.

V gene TRBV6-5 combines with J gene TRBJ1-2, with D hard to call. The CDR3 is 14 residues long. Germline V CDR1 and CDR2: MNHEY, SVGAGI. The ends were cut back, 0 bases at V and 7 bases at J, with 12 bases in the middle. Here the CDR3 DNA reads TGTGCCAGCAGTTACTCGATAGGGAACGCTGGCTACACCTTC. Protein product: CASSYSIGNAGYTF.

The V call is TRBV4-3, the J call TRBJ2-1; 7 bases line up with TRBD2. The CDR3 consists of 16 residues. Germline lookup yields CDR1 LGHNA and CDR2 YSLEER. Losses at the gene ends were 0 bases for V and 0 bases for J; bases not matched to a gene: 2. The CDR3 nucleotides read TGCGCCAGCAGCCAAGACGGGAGGAGCTCCTACAATGAGCAGTTCTTC. This sequence encodes CASSQDGRSSYNEQFF.

This chain joins TRBV15 and TRBJ2-5; D is perhaps TRBD1 (6 bases). The CDR3 consists of 17 residues. CDR1 is LNHNV and CDR2 is YYDKDF in the germline V gene (reference sequence). V was clipped by 1 base and J by 4 bases, with 19 bases between them. The CDR3 sequence: CATSRVGLGQGRETQYF. CDR3 sequence (DNA): TGTGCCACCAGCAGAGTCGGCCTGGGGCAGGGGCGAGAGACCCAGTACTTC.

J is TRBJ2-7 and V is TRBV19; D gene ambiguous. Between the trimmed V and J ends, which lost 3 bases and 1 base, there was a span of 10 bases. Germline V lookup: CDR1 LNHDA, CDR2 SQIVND (reference sequence). The CDR3 has 14 amino acids. This CDR3 is CASSIPGLSYEQYF. The CDR3 region has the DNA TGTGCCAGTAGTATTCCCGGCCTATCCTACGAGCAGTACTTC.

This clone is categorized as medium-sized. The CDR3 region is CASSVLRQGEQYF. The CDR3 nucleotides are TGCGCCAGCAGTGTCCTTCGACAGGGCGAGCAGTACTTC. This chain joins TRBV10-1 and TRBJ2-7; 7 positions agree with TRBD1. This CDR3 has 13 residues. With 4 bases clipped from V and 6 bases from J, the junction kept 6 bases outside the gene matches. Germline CDR1 reads WNHNN; CDR2 reads SYGVQD (reference sequence).

The rearrangement uses TRBV28 and TRBJ1-1; D might be TRBD1 (6 bases). The CDR3 is 14 amino acids. V shed 8 bases and J shed 1 base, with 14 bases lying between them. The V gene's germline CDR1 is MDHEN and CDR2 SYDVKM. The CDR3 is CASRSGGENTEAFF. CDR3 DNA: TGTGCCAGCCGATCGGGGGGCGAGAACACTGAAGCTTTCTTT.

The chain carries TRBV2 and TRBJ2-3; D is ambiguous. The germline gives CDR1 SNHLY, CDR2 FYNNEI. CDR3 size: 13 residues. The V gene lost 7 bases and the J gene lost 10 bases, with 18 bases spanning the gap. The CDR3 region is CASTQGRDPAQYF. The CDR3 nucleotides are TGTGCCAGCACGCAAGGAAGAGACCCTGCGCAGTATTTT.

The chain combines TRBV25-1 with TRBJ1-2, with D perhaps TRBD1 (5 bases). The CDR3 length is 13 residues. V lost 3 bases and J lost 3, with 8 bases in between. Germline V lookup: CDR1 MGHDK, CDR2 SYGVNS. This CDR3 is CASSERGDYGYTF. In nucleotides, the CDR3 is TGTGCCAGCAGTGAGCGAGGGGACTATGGCTACACCTTC.

This sequence joins TRBV10-3 and TRBJ2-2; 7 nucleotides line up with TRBD2. Germline trimming cut 10 bases from V and 3 bases from J; bases unmatched to any gene: 8. CDR1 ENHRY and CDR2 SYGVKD come from the germline V gene. CDR3 size: 14 residues. CDR3 residues: CASRRERDTGELFF. CDR3 sequence (DNA): TGTGCCAGCCGGCGGGAGAGGGACACCGGGGAGCTGTTTTTT.

This clone was detected once. V and J are TRBV19 and TRBJ2-7, with TRBD2 as a possible D gene (7 bases). V was pared by 5 bases and J by 0 bases, with 17 bases between. The CDR3 runs 16 residues. The germline V gene has CDR1 LNHDA and CDR2 SQIVND (reference sequence). The CDR3 region is CASSSMGGPSSYEQYF. The DNA of the CDR3 is TGTGCCAGTAGTTCAATGGGGGGGCCAAGCTCCTACGAGCAGTACTTC.

This clone was counted between two and nine times. The CDR3 sequence: CASSLALLIDRWVYNEQFF. Here the CDR3 DNA reads TGTGCCAGCAGCTTAGCGCTCCTCATAGATAGGTGGGTTTACAATGAGCAGTTCTTC. The rearrangement joins TRBV7-9 to TRBJ2-1; D is unclear. V shed 0 bases and J shed 4 bases, with 22 bases lying between them. CDR1 and CDR2 (germline): SEHNR, FQNEAQ (reference sequence). The CDR3 contains 19 residues.

V usage is TRBV12-2 and J usage is TRBJ2-7; the listed D gene, TRBD2, was not tested against the DNA. TRBV12-2 is a documented pseudogene. The CDR3 is 20 amino acids. The CDR3 DNA is TGTGCAAGTCGCTTAGTGATCAACGCGGGACTAGCGGGTAGCTCCTACGAGCAGTACTTC. It encodes CASRLVINAGLAGSSYEQYF.

The V and J genes are TRBV2 and TRBJ2-3, with 9 positions matching TRBD1. The V and J ends lost 2 bases and 3 bases, in that order; junction bases with no gene match: 6. The CDR3 has 16 residues. CDR1 and CDR2 from the germline V gene are SNHLY and FYNNEI. This CDR3 is CASSEPDRGMTDTQYF. In nucleotides, the CDR3 is TGTGCCAGCAGTGAACCGGACAGGGGAATGACAGATACGCAGTATTTT.

This clone was detected only a few times. The chain has TRBV6-6 and TRBJ1-6; unclear D gene. Germline assignment: CDR1 MNHNY and CDR2 SVGAGI (reference sequence). The CDR3 totals 13 residues. The germline V and J ends were trimmed by 5 bases and 10 bases, with 12 bases remaining between them. In DNA, the CDR3 is TGTGCCAGCAGTCCTCAAGGGTACTCACCCCTCCACTTT. Translated, it gives CASSPQGYSPLHF.

The chain employs TRBV10-3 and TRBJ2-2; 7 nucleotides line up with TRBD2. CDR1 and CDR2 (germline): ENHRY, SYGVKD. With 8 bases clipped from V and 5 bases from J, the junction kept 8 bases outside the gene matches. The CDR3 consists of 14 residues. CDR3 in DNA: TGTGCCATCTGGTCGAAGGGAGGGACCGGGGAGCTGTTTTTT. Its protein product is CAIWSKGGTGELFF.

This clone was recorded a few times. The chain uses TRBV11-3 and TRBJ2-2; TRBD2 aligns across 12 bases. Per the germline V gene, CDR1 is SGHNT and CDR2 is YENEEA. V lost 1 base to trimming and J lost 0 bases; unmatched junction nucleotides: 0. This CDR3 spans 17 amino acids. The CDR3 DNA sequence: TGTGCCAGCAGCTTAGGACTAGCGGGAGCGAACACCGGGGAGCTGTTTTTT. Translating it yields CASSLGLAGANTGELFF. The variable domain in full, completed from reference TRBV11-3 and TRBJ2-2, reads EAGVVQSPRYKIIEKKQPVAFWCNPISGHNTLYWYLQNLGQGPELLIRYENEEAVDDSQLPKDRFSAERLKGVDSTLKIQPAELGDSAVYLCASSLGLAGANTGELFFGEGSRLTVL.

The V gene is TRBV28, the J gene TRBJ2-3; D possibly corresponds to TRBD2 (5 bases). Deletions cut 5 bases from V and 0 bases from J, with 6 bases between. The CDR3 extends over 13 amino acids. Germline CDR1 is MDHEN and CDR2 is SYDVKM. Written as DNA, the CDR3 is TGTGCCAGCAGTACGGGGAGCACAGATACGCAGTATTTT. Translation: CASSTGSTDTQYF.

V gene TRBV10-3 combines with J gene TRBJ2-5; TRBD1 or TRBD2 may be the D gene (6 bases each). Germline V CDR1 and CDR2: ENHRY, SYGVKD. The CDR3 is made up of 15 amino acids. V shed 6 bases and J shed 2 bases, with 16 bases lying between them. For the CDR3, the DNA is TGTGCCATCAGGGGGGGCAAGAACGAACAAGAGACCCAGTACTTC. Translating gives CAIRGGKNEQETQYF.

The genes are TRBV19 and TRBJ2-7, with TRBD1 identical over 9 bases. Trimming removed 8 bases from V and 2 bases from J; junction bases left unmatched: 4. Germline V gene data show CDR1 as LNHDA and CDR2 as SQIVND (reference sequence). The CDR3 loop spans 13 amino acids. Here the CDR3 DNA reads TGTGCCAGTGGGACAGGGACCCCCTACGAGCAGTACTTC. Protein product: CASGTGTPYEQYF.

The rearrangement joins TRBV28 to TRBJ1-4, with D uncertain. Germline V gene data show CDR1 as MDHEN and CDR2 as SYDVKM. The CDR3 has 15 residues. V lost 5 bases and J 5 bases, leaving 15 bases between the germline ends. The CDR3 coding sequence is TGTGCCAGCAGTCCCCCCTCGGAACCCAATGAAAAACTGTTTTTT. Its translation: CASSPPSEPNEKLFF. Using reference TRBV28 and TRBJ1-4 for the parts outside the CDR3, the full variable domain is DVKVTQSSRYLVKRTGEKVFLECVQDMDHENMFWYRQDPGLGLRLIYFSYDVKMKEKGDIPEGYSVSREKKERFSLILESASTNQTSMYLCASSPPSEPNEKLFFGSGTQLSVL.

The rearrangement uses TRBV19 and TRBJ2-3; the match to TRBD1 covers 9 bases. CDR3 size: 15 residues. The V gene's germline CDR1 is LNHDA and CDR2 SQIVND (reference sequence). With V trimmed by 6 bases and J by 1 base, 5 bases remained unmatched. The CDR3 DNA follows: TGTGCCAGTAGGGACGGGACAGGGCGCACAGATACGCAGTATTTT. Amino acids: CASRDGTGRTDTQYF.